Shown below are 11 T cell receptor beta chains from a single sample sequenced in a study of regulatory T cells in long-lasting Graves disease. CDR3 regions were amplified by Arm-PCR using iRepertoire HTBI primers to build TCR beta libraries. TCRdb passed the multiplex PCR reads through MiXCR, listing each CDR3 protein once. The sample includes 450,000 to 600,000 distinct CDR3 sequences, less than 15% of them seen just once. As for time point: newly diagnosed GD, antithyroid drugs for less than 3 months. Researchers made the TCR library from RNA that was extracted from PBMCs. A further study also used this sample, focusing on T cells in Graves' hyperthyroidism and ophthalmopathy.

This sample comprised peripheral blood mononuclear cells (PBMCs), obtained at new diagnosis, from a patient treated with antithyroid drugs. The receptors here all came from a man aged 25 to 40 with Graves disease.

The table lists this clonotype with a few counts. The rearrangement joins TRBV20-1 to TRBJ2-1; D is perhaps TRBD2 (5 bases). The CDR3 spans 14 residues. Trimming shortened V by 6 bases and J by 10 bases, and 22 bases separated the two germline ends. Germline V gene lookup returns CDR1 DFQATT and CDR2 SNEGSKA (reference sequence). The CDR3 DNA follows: TGCAGTGCGATCGACGGGGAGTATTTTCGGGAGCAGTTCTTC. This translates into CSAIDGEYFREQFF.

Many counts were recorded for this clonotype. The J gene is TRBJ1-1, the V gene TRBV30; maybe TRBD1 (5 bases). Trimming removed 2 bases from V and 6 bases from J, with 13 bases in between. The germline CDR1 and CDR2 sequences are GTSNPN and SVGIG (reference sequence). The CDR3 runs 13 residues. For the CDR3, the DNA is TGTGCCTGGAGTCCGTACTGGGGGTCTGAAGCTTTCTTT. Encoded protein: CAWSPYWGSEAFF.

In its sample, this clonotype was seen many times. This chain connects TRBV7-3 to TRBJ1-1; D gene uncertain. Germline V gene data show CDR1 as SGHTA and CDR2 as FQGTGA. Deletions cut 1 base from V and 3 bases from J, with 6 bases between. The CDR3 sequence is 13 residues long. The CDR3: CASSLRSHTEAFF. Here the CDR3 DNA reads TGTGCCAGCAGCTTAAGGTCCCACACTGAAGCTTTCTTT.

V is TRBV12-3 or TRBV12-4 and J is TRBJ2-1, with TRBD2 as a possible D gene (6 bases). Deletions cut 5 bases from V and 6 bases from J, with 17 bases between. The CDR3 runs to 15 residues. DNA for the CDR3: TGTGCCAGCAGTCCCGACTGGGGGGTGGGCAATGAGCAGTTCTTC. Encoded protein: CASSPDWGVGNEQFF.

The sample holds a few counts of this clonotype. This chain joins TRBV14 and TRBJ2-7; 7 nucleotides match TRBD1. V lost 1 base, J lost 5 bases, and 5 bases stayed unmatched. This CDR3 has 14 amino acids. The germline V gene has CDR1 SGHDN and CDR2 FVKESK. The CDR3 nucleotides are TGTGCCAGCAGCCAAGTAGGACAGGCGAACGAGCAGTACTTC. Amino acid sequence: CASSQVGQANEQYF.

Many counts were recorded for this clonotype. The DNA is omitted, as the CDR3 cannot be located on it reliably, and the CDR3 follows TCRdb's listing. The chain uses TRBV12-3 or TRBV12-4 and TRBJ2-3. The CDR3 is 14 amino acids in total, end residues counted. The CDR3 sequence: CASSFLESTDTQYF.

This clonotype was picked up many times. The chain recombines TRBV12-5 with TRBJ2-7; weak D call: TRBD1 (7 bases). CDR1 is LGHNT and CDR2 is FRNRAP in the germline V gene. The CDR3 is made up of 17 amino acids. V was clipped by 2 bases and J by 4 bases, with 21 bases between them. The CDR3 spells CASGLPTGQGGRYEQYF. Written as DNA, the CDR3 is TGTGCTAGTGGTTTGCCCACCGGTCAGGGGGGCCGGTACGAGCAGTACTTC.

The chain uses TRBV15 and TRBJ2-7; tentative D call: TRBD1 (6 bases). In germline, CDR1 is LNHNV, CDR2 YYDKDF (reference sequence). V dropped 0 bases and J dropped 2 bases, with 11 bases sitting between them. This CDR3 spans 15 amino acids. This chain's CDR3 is CATSRDRTAAYEQYF. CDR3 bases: TGTGCCACCAGCAGAGACAGGACAGCAGCCTACGAGCAGTACTTC. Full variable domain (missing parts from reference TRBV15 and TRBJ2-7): DAMVIQNPRYQVTQFGKPVTLSCSQTLNHNVMYWYQQKSSQAPKLLFHYYDKDFNNEADTPDNFQSRRPNTSFCFLDIRSPGLGDTAMYLCATSRDRTAAYEQYFGPGTRLTVT.

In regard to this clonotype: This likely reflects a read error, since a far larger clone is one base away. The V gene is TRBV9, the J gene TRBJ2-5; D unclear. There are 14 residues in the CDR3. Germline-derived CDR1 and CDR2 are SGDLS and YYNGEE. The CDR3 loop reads CASSLGRIRETQHF. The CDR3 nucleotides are TGTGCCAGCAGTTTAGGCAGGATAAGAGAGACCCAGCACTTC.

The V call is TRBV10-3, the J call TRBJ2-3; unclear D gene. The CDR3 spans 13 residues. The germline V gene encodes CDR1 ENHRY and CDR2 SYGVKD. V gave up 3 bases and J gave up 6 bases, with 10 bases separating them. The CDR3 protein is CAISDLPADTQYF. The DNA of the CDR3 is TGTGCCATCAGTGACCTCCCGGCCGATACGCAGTATTTT.

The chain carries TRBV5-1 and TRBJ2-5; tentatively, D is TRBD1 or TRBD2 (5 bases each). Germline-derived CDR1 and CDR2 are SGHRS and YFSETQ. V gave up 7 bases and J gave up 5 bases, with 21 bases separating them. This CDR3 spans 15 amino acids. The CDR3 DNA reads TGCGCCAGCGGCTCTGGGACGCCTAAAGCGGAGACCCAGTACTTC. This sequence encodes CASGSGTPKAETQYF. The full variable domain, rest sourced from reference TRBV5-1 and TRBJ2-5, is KAGVTQTPRYLIKTRGQQVTLSCSPISGHRSVSWYQQTPGQGLQFLFEYFSETQRNKGNFPGRFSGRQFSNSRSEMNVSTLELGDSALYLCASGSGTPKAETQYFGPGTRLLVL.